This entry is about one T cell receptor beta chain. What it recognizes is unknown. This specimen comes from a study of beta chain features in type 1 diabetes. Notes on the study in general: Compared with healthy donors, patients appeared to share more similar naive, central memory and regulatory TCRB repertoires.

Germline V gene sequence: CDR1 SGHRS, CDR2 YFSETQ. The V end lost 4 bases, the J end lost 2 bases, and 13 bases lay between the germline ends. This CDR3 is built from 15 residues. Reverse transcription of all isolated RNA meant that expressed TCRB transcripts were sequenced. Method: immunoSEQ multiplex PCR; TCRdb's copy keeps in-frame clones and lacks some. In the table there are 70,000 to 95,000 clones, 25% to 35% of which are singletons. The sample consisted of stem cell memory CD4+ T cells from blood. The receptor was derived from a young woman in good health. The chain is built from TRBV5-1 and TRBJ1-5, with D perhaps matching TRBD1 (6 bases). CDR3 residues: CASSKNAGGNQPQHF. In DNA, the CDR3 is TGCGCCAGCAGCAAAAACGCAGGGGGCAATCAGCCCCAGCATTTT.